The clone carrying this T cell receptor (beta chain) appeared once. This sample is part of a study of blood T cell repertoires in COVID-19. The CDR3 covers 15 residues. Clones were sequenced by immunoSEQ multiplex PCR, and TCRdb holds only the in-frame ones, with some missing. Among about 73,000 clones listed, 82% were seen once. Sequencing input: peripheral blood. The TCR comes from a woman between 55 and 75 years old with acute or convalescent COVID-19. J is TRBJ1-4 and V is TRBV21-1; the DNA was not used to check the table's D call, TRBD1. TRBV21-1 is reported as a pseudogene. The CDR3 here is CASSKYAQFFEKLFF. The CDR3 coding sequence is TGTGCCAGCAGCAAATACGCACAGTTCTTTGAAAAACTGTTTTTT.